This T cell receptor (beta chain) emerged from a study of blood T cells in healthy people across ages (dated by TCRdb to the mid-2010s). Background for the entire study: In model experiments, template switching captured roughly one uniquely barcoded TCR beta cDNA molecule for every two T cells. Using the same blood draw, the study looked at two additional independent replicas of 1 million unique cDNA reads for two donors, one aged 18 to 30 and the other aged 80 or older. Using deep sequencing normalized with unique cDNA molecular identifiers, the study measured how TCR beta repertoire diversity changes with age. The donors were split into four age groups: young (average roughly 15 years), middle-aged (more than 35), aged (roughly 60) and long-lived (approximately 89). Donors of different ages were randomly distributed across sequencing lanes to avoid experimental bias. The paper as a whole reports these results and caveats: Total diversity estimates from one million sequenced T cells were considered lower bounds and underestimates. Because the CMV infection status of the donors was unknown, age-related changes in expanded clonotypes may potentially have been confounded. A strong correlation was found between observed TCR beta diversity and the percentage of naive T cells measured by flow cytometry. Conclusive comparison of naive and antigen-experienced compartments was prevented by the profiling of bulk unsorted PBMCs. The long-lived group showed more naive CD4+ T cells, fewer expanded clones and increased TCR diversity than the aged group, suggesting age selection. As age increased, observed TCR beta diversity per million T cells dropped in a roughly linear way, and a significant reduction was already evident by age 40.

CDR1 MGHDK and CDR2 SYGVNS are derived from the germline V gene. The V end loses 2 bases and the J end loses 1 base, and a stretch of 9 bases separates them. Taken from cysteine to phenylalanine, the CDR3 has 15 residues. Only the CDR3 region is kept as DNA, spanning 45 bases read in frame from base 1. Donors were a few dozen systemically healthy Caucasian individuals from Russia aged roughly 6 to 95 years. Roughly 11 milliliters of peripheral blood were drawn from each donor into EDTA-treated Vacutainer tubes. Ficoll-Paque density-gradient centrifugation was used to isolate PBMCs, with at least 6.5 million per sample. Trizol reagent was used to extract total RNA from the PBMCs, yielding at least 5.5 micrograms per sample. Naive CD45RAhigh/CD27high T cell percentages were measured by flow cytometry on a PBMC aliquot from every donor. The library was produced with 5' RACE. The sequencing machine was an Illumina HiSeq 2500. A second about 7 to 11 cycle PCR used a sample-barcoded 5' primer and a J-beta primer mix. Each TCR beta cDNA molecule received a unique molecular identifier from a template-switch 5' adaptor carrying 12 random nucleotides. Each sample yielded at least 3 million CDR3-containing paired-end reads. The Mint cDNA synthesis kit, primed by a TRBC-specific oligonucleotide, was used to synthesize first-strand cDNA from all RNA. Following uracil-DNA glycosylase treatment, a first 18-cycle PCR with universal primers M1SS and BC2_uni_R was performed on all cDNA. In the paper's pipeline: Each sample was normalized by randomly selecting 1 million high-quality reads, each carrying a distinct molecular identifier. Instead of being binned into consensus sequences, reads with shared molecular identifiers were discarded. MiTCR, run with a Q25 quality threshold and the strictest error-elimination algorithm, handled CDR3 identification, clonotype clustering and error correction. A nonparametric unseen species model with Euler transformation was used to estimate lower-bound total TCR beta diversity. TCRdb reprocessing: public reads trimmed at Q25 with fastp, clones called with MiXCR, in-frame beta chains kept. Under each unique CDR3 protein, matching rows form one entry showing the most common genes and DNA. The V and J calls shown here were made by TCRdb, not taken from the authors' results. Across this sample there are 730,000 or so distinct CDR3 sequences, with 40% to 45% seen only once. The ten largest clones capture 20% to 25% of the sample.

Turning to this clonotype: What this receptor recognizes is not known. No quality values exist for individual bases; no much larger clone is one base distant.

This receptor chain uses TRBV25-1 and TRBJ1-5; tentative D gene TRBD1, with 5 bases matching. The clonotype originates from a woman between 55 and 75 years old in good health. Sequencing used blood. The DNA is as follows: TGTGCCAGCAGTGAAGGTGGGGGGAGCAATCAGCCCCAGCATTTT. Its protein reads: CASSEGGGSNQPQHF.